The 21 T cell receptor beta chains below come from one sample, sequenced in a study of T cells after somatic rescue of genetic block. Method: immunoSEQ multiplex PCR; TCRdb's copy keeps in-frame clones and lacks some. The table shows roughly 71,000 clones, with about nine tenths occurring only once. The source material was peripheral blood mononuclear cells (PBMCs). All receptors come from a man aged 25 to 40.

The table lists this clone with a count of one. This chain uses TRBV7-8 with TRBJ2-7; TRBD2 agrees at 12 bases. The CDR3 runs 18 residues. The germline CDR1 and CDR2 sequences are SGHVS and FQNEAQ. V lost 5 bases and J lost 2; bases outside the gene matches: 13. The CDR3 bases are TGTGCCAGCAGCCGAGTGAAACTAGCGGGAGGCCGGGCCTACGAGCAGTACTTC. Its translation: CASSRVKLAGGRAYEQYF.

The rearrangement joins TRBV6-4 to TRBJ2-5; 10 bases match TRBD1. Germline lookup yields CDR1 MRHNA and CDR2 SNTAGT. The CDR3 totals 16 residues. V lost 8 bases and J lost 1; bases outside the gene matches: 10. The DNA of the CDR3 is TGTGCCAGCCGAAATTCCGGGACAGGGGTCCAAGAGACCCAGTACTTC. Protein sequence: CASRNSGTGVQETQYF.

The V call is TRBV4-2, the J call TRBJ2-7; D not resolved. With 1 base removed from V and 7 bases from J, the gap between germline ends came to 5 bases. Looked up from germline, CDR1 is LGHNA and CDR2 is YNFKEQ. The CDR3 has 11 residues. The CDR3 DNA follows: TGTGCCAGCAGCCAAGGCTGGGAGCAGTACTTC. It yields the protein CASSQGWEQYF.

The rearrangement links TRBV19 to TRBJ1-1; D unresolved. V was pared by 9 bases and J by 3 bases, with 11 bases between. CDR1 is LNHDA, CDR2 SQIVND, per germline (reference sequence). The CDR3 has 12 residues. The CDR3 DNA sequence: TGTGCCAGCCATTTGGATTACACTGAAGCTTTCTTT. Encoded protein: CASHLDYTEAFF.

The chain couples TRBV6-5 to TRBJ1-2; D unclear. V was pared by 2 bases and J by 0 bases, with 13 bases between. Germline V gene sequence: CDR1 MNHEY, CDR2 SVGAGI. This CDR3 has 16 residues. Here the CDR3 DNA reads TGTGCCAGCAGTTACGCCCTTGCAGGAGCTAACTATGGCTACACCTTC. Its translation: CASSYALAGANYGYTF.

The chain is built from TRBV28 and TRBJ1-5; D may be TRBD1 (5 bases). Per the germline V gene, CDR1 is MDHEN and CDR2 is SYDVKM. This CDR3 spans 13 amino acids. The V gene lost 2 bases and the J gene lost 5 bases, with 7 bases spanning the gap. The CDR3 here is CASSLPQDQPQHF. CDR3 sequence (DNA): TGTGCCAGCAGTTTACCACAGGATCAGCCCCAGCATTTT.

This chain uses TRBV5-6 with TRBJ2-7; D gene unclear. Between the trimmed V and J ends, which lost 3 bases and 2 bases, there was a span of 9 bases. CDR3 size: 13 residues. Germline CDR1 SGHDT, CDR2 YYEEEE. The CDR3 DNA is TGTGCCAGCAGCTACTTTAGTCCCTACGAGCAGTACTTC. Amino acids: CASSYFSPYEQYF.

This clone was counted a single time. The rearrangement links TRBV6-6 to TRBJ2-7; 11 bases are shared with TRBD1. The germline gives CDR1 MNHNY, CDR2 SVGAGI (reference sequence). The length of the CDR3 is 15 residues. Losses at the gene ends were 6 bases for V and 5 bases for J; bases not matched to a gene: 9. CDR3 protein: CASRNSWDRGNEQYF. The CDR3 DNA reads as TGTGCCAGCAGAAACTCATGGGACAGGGGGAACGAGCAGTACTTC.

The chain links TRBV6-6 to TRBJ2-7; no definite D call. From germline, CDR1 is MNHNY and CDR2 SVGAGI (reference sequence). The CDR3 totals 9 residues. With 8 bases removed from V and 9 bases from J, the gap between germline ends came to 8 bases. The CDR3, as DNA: TGTGCCAGCCTCCCGGGGCAGTACTTC. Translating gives CASLPGQYF.

CDR3: CASSLKGGRDEQYF. DNA of the CDR3: TGTGCCAGCAGTTTAAAAGGGGGCAGGGACGAGCAGTACTTC. The rearrangement uses TRBV27 and TRBJ2-7, with 7 bases lining up with TRBD1. Germline V gene sequence: CDR1 MNHEY, CDR2 SMNVEV (reference sequence). Losses at the gene ends were 2 bases for V and 5 bases for J; bases not matched to a gene: 6. This CDR3 comprises 14 residues.

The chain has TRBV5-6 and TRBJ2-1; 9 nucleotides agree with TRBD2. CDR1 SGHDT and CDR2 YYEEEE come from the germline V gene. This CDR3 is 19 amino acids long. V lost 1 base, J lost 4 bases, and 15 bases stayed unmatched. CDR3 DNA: TGTGCCAGCAGCTTGTTTTTTGGTAGTAGCGGGAGTGTTTACAATGAGCAGTTCTTC. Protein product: CASSLFFGSSGSVYNEQFF.

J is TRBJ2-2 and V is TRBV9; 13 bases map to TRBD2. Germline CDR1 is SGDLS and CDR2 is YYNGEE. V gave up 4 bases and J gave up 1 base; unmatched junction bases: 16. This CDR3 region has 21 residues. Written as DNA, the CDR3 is TGTGCCAGCAGCCGTTTACTAGCGGGAGGGCCGGTGGCAGGGAACACCGGGGAGCTGTTTTTT. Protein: CASSRLLAGGPVAGNTGELFF.

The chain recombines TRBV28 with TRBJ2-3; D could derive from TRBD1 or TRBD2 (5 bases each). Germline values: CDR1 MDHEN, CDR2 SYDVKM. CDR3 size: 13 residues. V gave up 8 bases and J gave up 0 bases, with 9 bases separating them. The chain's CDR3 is CASGEGSTDTQYF. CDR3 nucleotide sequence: TGTGCCAGCGGTGAGGGGAGCACAGATACGCAGTATTTT.

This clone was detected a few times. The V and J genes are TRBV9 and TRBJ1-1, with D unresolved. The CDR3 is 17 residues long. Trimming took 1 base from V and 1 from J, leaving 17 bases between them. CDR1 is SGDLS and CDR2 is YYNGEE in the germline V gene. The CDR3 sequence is CASSVNVEGMGNTEAFF. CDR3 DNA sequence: TGTGCCAGCAGCGTAAATGTGGAGGGAATGGGGAACACTGAAGCTTTCTTT.

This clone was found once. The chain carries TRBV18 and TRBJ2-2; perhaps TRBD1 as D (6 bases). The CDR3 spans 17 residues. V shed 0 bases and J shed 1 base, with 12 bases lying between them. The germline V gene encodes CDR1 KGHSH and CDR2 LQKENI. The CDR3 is CASSPPVGQKNTGELFF. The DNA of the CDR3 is TGTGCCAGCTCACCACCGGTCGGACAGAAGAACACCGGGGAGCTGTTTTTT.

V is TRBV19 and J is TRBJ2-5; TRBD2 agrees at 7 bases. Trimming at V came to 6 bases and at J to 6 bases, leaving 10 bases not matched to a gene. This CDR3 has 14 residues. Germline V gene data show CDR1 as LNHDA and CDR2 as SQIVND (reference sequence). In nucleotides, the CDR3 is TGTGCCAGTAGCACGGGGGGATCAGTAAAGACCCAGTACTTC. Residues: CASSTGGSVKTQYF.

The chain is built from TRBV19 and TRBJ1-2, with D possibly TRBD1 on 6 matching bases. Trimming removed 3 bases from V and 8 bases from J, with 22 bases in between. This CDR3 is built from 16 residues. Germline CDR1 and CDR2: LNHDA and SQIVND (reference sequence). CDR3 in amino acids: CASSMSGFGGVGGYTF. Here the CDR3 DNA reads TGTGCCAGTAGTATGTCGGGGTTTGGGGGCGTCGGAGGCTACACCTTC.

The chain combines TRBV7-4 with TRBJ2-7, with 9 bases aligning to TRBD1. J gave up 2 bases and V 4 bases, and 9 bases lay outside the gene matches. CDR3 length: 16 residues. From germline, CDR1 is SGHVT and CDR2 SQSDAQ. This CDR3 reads CASSSILTGGPYEQYF. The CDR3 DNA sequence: TGTGCCAGCAGCTCTATTTTAACAGGGGGCCCCTACGAGCAGTACTTC.

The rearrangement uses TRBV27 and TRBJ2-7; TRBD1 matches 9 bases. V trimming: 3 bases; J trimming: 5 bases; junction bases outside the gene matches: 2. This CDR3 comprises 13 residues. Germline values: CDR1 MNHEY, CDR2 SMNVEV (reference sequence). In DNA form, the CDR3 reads TGTGCCAGCAGTTTTGACAGGGGGAACGAGCAGTACTTC. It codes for CASSFDRGNEQYF.

The CDR3 region is CASTLAGHSYEQYF. In DNA, the CDR3 is TGTGCCAGCACACTAGCGGGTCACTCCTACGAGCAGTACTTC. The rearrangement uses TRBV28 and TRBJ2-7; 9 nucleotides match TRBD2. The CDR3 totals 14 residues. The V gene end was trimmed by 7 bases and the J gene end by 0 bases; junction bases not matched to a gene: 4. Germline V gene lookup returns CDR1 MDHEN and CDR2 SYDVKM.

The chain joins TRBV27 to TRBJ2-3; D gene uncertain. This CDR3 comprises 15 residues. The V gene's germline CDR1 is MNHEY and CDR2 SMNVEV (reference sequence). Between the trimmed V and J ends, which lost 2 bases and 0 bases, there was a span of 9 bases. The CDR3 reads CASSLQVGSTDTQYF. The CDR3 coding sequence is TGTGCCAGCAGTTTACAAGTGGGGAGCACAGATACGCAGTATTTT.